This TCR beta chain originates from a study of shared clonotypes between healthy human individuals. Trimming pared 6 bases from V and 0 bases from J, leaving 15 bases between. The CDR3 spans 16 residues. CDR1 LNHDA and CDR2 SQIVND come from the germline V gene (reference sequence). Produced via immunoSEQ multiplex PCR; TCRdb's table is partial and in-frame only. Of under 600,000 clones listed, almost 97% are singletons. The source of this sequence is a woman aged 25 to 45 in good health. The chain recombines TRBV19 with TRBJ2-1, with a tentative D call TRBD1 (5 bases). Sequencing was carried out using naive CD4+ T cells sorted from blood. Subset of the sample: CD45RA+ positively selected. This CDR3 reads CASRDTGYLSYNEQFF. CDR3 sequence (DNA): TGTGCCAGTAGAGATACAGGATACCTCTCCTACAATGAGCAGTTCTTC.